These 9 T cell receptor beta chains came from one sample sequenced in a study of T cells after yellow fever vaccination. TCRdb used MiXCR to reprocess the 5' RACE reads, holding one entry per CDR3 protein. The profile shows approximately 250,000 distinct CDR3 sequences, roughly 4% of them singletons. The starting material was PBMCs, obtained 15 days after the yellow fever booster vaccination. The receptor set was obtained from a man aged 18 to 35 who received the YFV17D yellow fever vaccine.

This clonotype was detected many times. This chain uses TRBV7-2 with TRBJ2-3, with D possibly TRBD2 on 6 matching bases. CDR3 length: 15 residues. The germline V gene has CDR1 SGHTA and CDR2 FQGNSA. V was trimmed by 2 bases and J by 0 bases, leaving 9 bases between them. CDR3 bases: TGTGCCAGCAGCTTATACCGGGGGAGCACAGATACGCAGTATTTT. This codes for CASSLYRGSTDTQYF.

There are many counts of this clonotype. The CDR3 sequence: CSAPGPPTSGAYEQYF. In DNA, the CDR3 is TGCAGTGCACCCGGGCCACCGACTAGCGGGGCCTACGAGCAGTACTTC. The chain couples TRBV20-1 to TRBJ2-7, with 11 bases lining up with TRBD2. The CDR3 is 16 amino acids. The junction had 12 bases not matched to a gene; V was cut back by 6 bases and J by 2 bases. Germline CDR1 DFQATT, CDR2 SNEGSKA (reference sequence).

This clonotype was picked up many times. The chain recombines TRBV6-6 with TRBJ1-2, with 8 bases lining up with TRBD1. V trimming: 2 bases; J trimming: 8 bases; junction bases outside the gene matches: 1. The germline V gene encodes CDR1 MNHNY and CDR2 SVGAGI (reference sequence). The CDR3 covers 12 residues. The CDR3 is CASSYDRGGYTF. CDR3 sequence (DNA): TGTGCCAGCAGTTACGACAGGGGCGGCTACACCTTC.

This clonotype was recorded many times. V gene TRBV7-2 combines with J gene TRBJ1-6; D is unclear. Germline V gene data show CDR1 as SGHTA and CDR2 as FQGNSA. Trimming pared 3 bases from V and 9 bases from J, leaving 6 bases between. The CDR3 length is 12 residues. Here the CDR3 reads CASSFNLSPLHF. CDR3 sequence (DNA): TGTGCCAGCAGCTTCAACCTTTCACCCCTCCACTTT.

The table lists this clonotype with many counts. At one boundary the junction diverges from the germline segment, which might be a read error. This sequence joins TRBV5-1 and TRBJ1-1; 8 bases match TRBD1. The CDR3 spans 14 residues. CDR1 and CDR2 (germline): SGHRS, YFSETQ. CDR3 DNA: TGTGCCAGCAGCTTAGACAGGGGGAACACTGAAGCTTTCTTT. The encoded protein is CASSLDRGNTEAFF.

The chain combines TRBV5-6 with TRBJ1-1; 10 bases match TRBD1. With 5 bases clipped from V and 4 bases from J, the junction kept 14 bases outside the gene matches. Germline CDR1 and CDR2: SGHDT and YYEEEE. This CDR3 comprises 17 residues. The chain's CDR3 is CASSSGTGAFYRTEAFF. The CDR3 nucleotides read TGTGCCAGCAGTTCCGGGACAGGGGCCTTTTATCGCACTGAAGCTTTCTTT.

This clonotype was recorded at least ten times. V gene TRBV4-2 combines with J gene TRBJ1-1; D unclear. The CDR3 extends over 14 amino acids. Germline V gene sequence: CDR1 LGHNA, CDR2 YNFKEQ. The V and J ends lost 0 bases and 0 bases respectively, with 5 bases between them. The CDR3 DNA reads as TGTGCCAGCAGCCAAGATCTGTTGAACACTGAAGCTTTCTTT. It encodes CASSQDLLNTEAFF.

There are many counts of this clonotype. The J gene is TRBJ2-3, the V gene TRBV20-1; D call uncertain. Germline-derived CDR1 and CDR2 are DFQATT and SNEGSKA (reference sequence). The germline V and J ends were trimmed by 3 bases and 7 bases, with 17 bases remaining between them. CDR3 length: 14 residues. The CDR3 region has the DNA TGCAGTGCTAGTTTTACCCGTGGGCCTTATACGCAGTATTTT. Translated, it gives CSASFTRGPYTQYF.

This clonotype came up many times. The rearrangement links TRBV7-2 to TRBJ2-1; no clear D gene. The V gene's germline CDR1 is SGHTA and CDR2 FQGNSA. The length of the CDR3 is 16 residues. V lost 5 bases and J 6 bases, leaving 20 bases between the germline ends. CDR3 region: CASSLVSLSSRNEQFF. CDR3 sequence (DNA): TGTGCCAGCAGCCTCGTTAGCTTGAGTTCCCGCAATGAGCAGTTCTTC.